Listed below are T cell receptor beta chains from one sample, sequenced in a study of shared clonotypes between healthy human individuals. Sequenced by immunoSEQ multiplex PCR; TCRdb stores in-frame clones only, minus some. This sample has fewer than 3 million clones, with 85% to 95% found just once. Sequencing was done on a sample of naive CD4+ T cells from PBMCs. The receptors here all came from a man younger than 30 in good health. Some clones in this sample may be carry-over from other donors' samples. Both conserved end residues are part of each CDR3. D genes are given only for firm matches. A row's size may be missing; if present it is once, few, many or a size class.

CDR3aa: CASSPVGGQAYEQYF
CDR3nt: TGTGCCAGCTCACCAGTTGGGGGACAGGCCTACGAGCAGTACTTC
abundance: -
d_gene: TRBD1
v_gene: TRBV18
j_gene: TRBJ2-7

CDR3aa: CASSIGQGVVGTEAFF
CDR3nt: TGTGCCAGTAGTATTGGACAGGGGGTAGTTGGCACTGAAGCTTTCTTT
abundance: -
d_gene: TRBD1
v_gene: TRBV19
j_gene: TRBJ1-1

CDR3aa: CASSLIPPTGGYEQYF
CDR3nt: TGTGCCAGCAGTTTAATCCCCCCCACAGGGGGGTACGAGCAGTACTTC
abundance: -
d_gene: TRBD1
v_gene: TRBV27
j_gene: TRBJ2-7

CDR3aa: CASSLYSATNEKLFF
CDR3nt: TGTGCCAGCAGCTTATACAGTGCAACTAATGAAAAACTGTTTTTT
abundance: -
d_gene: -
v_gene: TRBV11-1
j_gene: TRBJ1-4

CDR3aa: CASSPRTSAPYEQYF
CDR3nt: TGTGCCAGCAGCCCCCGGACTAGCGCACCCTACGAGCAGTACTTC
abundance: -
d_gene: TRBD2
v_gene: TRBV6-6
j_gene: TRBJ2-7

CDR3aa: CASSLVRKGDEQYF
CDR3nt: TGTGCCAGCAGCTTAGTGAGGAAGGGGGACGAGCAGTACTTC
abundance: once
d_gene: -
v_gene: TRBV7-2
j_gene: TRBJ2-7

CDR3aa: CASSLAQPQETQYF
CDR3nt: TGCGCCAGCAGCTTGGCACAGCCCCAAGAGACCCAGTACTTC
abundance: once
d_gene: -
v_gene: TRBV5-1
j_gene: TRBJ2-5

CDR3aa: CASSLRMDTGELFF
CDR3nt: TGCGCCAGCAGCCTACGGATGGACACCGGGGAGCTGTTTTTT
abundance: -
d_gene: -
v_gene: TRBV4-1
j_gene: TRBJ2-2

CDR3aa: CASSLAGGGYEQYF
CDR3nt: TGTGCCAGCAGTTTAGCGGGAGGGGGCTACGAGCAGTACTTC
abundance: -
d_gene: TRBD2
v_gene: TRBV27
j_gene: TRBJ2-7

CDR3aa: CASSLRFSGGGYQPQHF
CDR3nt: TGTGCCAGCAGTTTACGGTTCTCAGGGGGAGGTTATCAGCCCCAGCATTTT
abundance: -
d_gene: TRBD1
v_gene: TRBV27
j_gene: TRBJ1-5

CDR3aa: CASSPGTSGRVYNEQFF
CDR3nt: TGTGCCAGCTCACCCGGGACTAGCGGGAGGGTATACAATGAGCAGTTCTTC
abundance: -
d_gene: TRBD2
v_gene: TRBV18
j_gene: TRBJ2-1

CDR3aa: CASSRGFDTGELFF
CDR3nt: TGTGCCAGCAGCAGGGGGTTTGACACCGGGGAGCTGTTTTTT
abundance: -
d_gene: -
v_gene: TRBV11-2
j_gene: TRBJ2-2

CDR3aa: CASSREGSAANTGELFF
CDR3nt: TGCGCCAGCAGCCGCGAGGGAAGTGCCGCGAACACCGGGGAGCTGTTTTTT
abundance: -
d_gene: -
v_gene: TRBV4-1
j_gene: TRBJ2-2

CDR3aa: CASSLGGGSVTDTQYF
CDR3nt: TGTGCCAGCAGCTTGGGGGGCGGGTCCGTAACAGATACGCAGTATTTT
abundance: -
d_gene: -
v_gene: TRBV5-4
j_gene: TRBJ2-3

CDR3aa: CATRGVDLLPDTQYF
CDR3nt: TGTGCCACCAGAGGGGTAGACTTATTGCCAGATACGCAGTATTTT
abundance: -
d_gene: -
v_gene: TRBV6-1
j_gene: TRBJ2-3

CDR3aa: CASSFWGRSAEAFF
CDR3nt: TGTGCCAGCAGCTTTTGGGGGCGGTCGGCTGAAGCTTTCTTT
abundance: -
d_gene: -
v_gene: TRBV7-2
j_gene: TRBJ1-1

CDR3aa: CASSLVASGTYEQYF
CDR3nt: TGTGCCAGCAGCTTAGTGGCTAGCGGCACCTACGAGCAGTACTTC
abundance: -
d_gene: TRBD2
v_gene: TRBV11-2
j_gene: TRBJ2-7